This T cell receptor beta chain stems from a study of shared clonotypes between healthy human individuals (dated by TCRdb to between 2020 and 2021). Looking at the study overall: The cohort included a few men and a couple of women between 18 and 49 years of age. Per donor, three plates each were used for CD4 naive and CD4 memory, two for CD8 naive, and one for CD8 memory. The study deeply sequenced blood TCR repertoires of 5 or 6 healthy adults to estimate repertoire size and the extent of clonotype sharing between individuals. Different laboratories and diverse techniques were used to prepare libraries and sequence TCR repertoires, to increase sequencing depth and limit assay-specific biases. Each donor's leukapheresis produced roughly between roughly 0.85 and 9.5 billion PBMCs. What the study reported, not specific to this receptor: Sampling was limited to blood, and TCR repertoires in tissue likely differ from TCR repertoires in blood. Compared with non-shared clonotypes, the clonotypes found in all four sorted-subset donors had higher generation probabilities. Because the study included a small number of donors, the genetic and exposure-history diversity represented was limited. Pairwise subsampling led to the expectation that sequencing depth would affect the degree of clonotype sharing among donors. Rarefaction of sorted-subset datasets indicated incomplete sequencing despite the large sequencing depth. Approximately 4.8% of naive CD4, around 3.6% of naive CD8, 2.3% of memory CD4, and about 0.4% of memory CD8 clonotypes were shared across a few donors. Larger estimated clonotype richness was generally found for naive subsets than for memory subsets.

V is trimmed back by 5 bases and J by 4 bases, and the junction contains 3 bases that no gene match accounts for. For CDR1 and CDR2, the germline V gene lists SGHTA and FQGNSA. The cysteine opens and the phenylalanine closes a CDR3 of 14 amino acids. The entry retains the CDR3 DNA only, 42 bases that are in frame from base 1. The donors were healthy, HIV-negative adults who had no recently reported acute infections or vaccinations. Every donor was a Caucasian adult residing in Nashville, Tennessee, USA. CD4+ T cells were enriched by magnetic negative selection, after which naive cells were positively selected on CD45RA and the negative fraction was taken as the memory subset. After blood collection by leukapheresis, PBMCs were isolated using Ficoll-Histopaque density gradient centrifugation and then cryopreserved in the vapor phase of liquid nitrogen. Analytical flow cytometry was used to check the purity and quantity of each magnetically sorted T cell population. Genomic DNA was isolated from each sorted fraction and quantified by UV absorbance on a Nanodrop 2000c.

Of note for this clone: The antigen this receptor binds is unknown. Nothing much larger sits one base from this clone, and base qualities are not available.

TCR CDR3 regions were amplified from genomic DNA by multiplex PCR using the deep immunoSEQ assay. For each cell subset, the extracted genomic DNA was distributed evenly across all wells of several immunoSEQ 96-well plates, and each plate served as one replicate. Each replicate PCR for sorted subsets received 200 ng genomic DNA, equal to some 32,000 T cell genomes. Purified libraries were measured with a Qubit 3.0 fluorometer, size-checked on a Bioanalyzer 2100, and measured again with the KAPA Library Quantification kit. Every immunoSEQ 96-well plate was sequenced on a separate single-read 150-cycle Illumina NextSeq 550 flow cell. On the authors' methods: Because the immunoSEQ output held only junctional sequences and lacked quality scores, the filtering could not match the filtering applied to full-length reads. To assign V/J genes and CDR3, sequences were annotated against IMGT germline references using PyIR, a Python wrapper for IgBLAST v1.9. Reads were removed for weak V/J assignments (E-value above 1e-6), missing CDR3, stop codons, out-of-frame junctions, or ambiguous translated residues. V3J clonotypes were defined as sequences sharing the same inferred V gene, J gene, and CDR3 amino acid sequence. Percentage overlap between repertoires was calculated by dividing the number of shared unique clonotypes by the size of the smaller repertoire. Repertoire richness was assessed with RTK rarefaction, the Chao1 estimator, and Recon v2.1 estimates of unobserved clonotypes. Generation probabilities for all TCRbeta clonotypes obtained by the gDNA method from four donors were computed using OLGA. TCRdb re-hosts the immuneACCESS table, in-frame sequences only. Its copies lack some clones; in the studies checked, an unresolved V gene accounts for under half of them, and the cause for the rest is not known. That table gives V, J and clone size, and the DNA gave D and trimming. Present in this sample are over a million clones, around 76% of which were seen just once. The ten top clones hold 1.4% to 1.5% of the sample.

Material for sequencing was memory CD4+ T cells sorted from blood. Reading the label with the study, this specimen's cell subset or site is: CD45RA-negative fraction. This TCR derives from a man aged 18 to 30 in good health. This receptor chain uses TRBV7-2 and TRBJ1-1; 11 bases in between match TRBD1. At the DNA level, the sequence is TGTGCCAGCAGCGTCGGGACAGGGGGCACTGAAGCTTTCTTT. This translates into CASSVGTGGTEAFF.